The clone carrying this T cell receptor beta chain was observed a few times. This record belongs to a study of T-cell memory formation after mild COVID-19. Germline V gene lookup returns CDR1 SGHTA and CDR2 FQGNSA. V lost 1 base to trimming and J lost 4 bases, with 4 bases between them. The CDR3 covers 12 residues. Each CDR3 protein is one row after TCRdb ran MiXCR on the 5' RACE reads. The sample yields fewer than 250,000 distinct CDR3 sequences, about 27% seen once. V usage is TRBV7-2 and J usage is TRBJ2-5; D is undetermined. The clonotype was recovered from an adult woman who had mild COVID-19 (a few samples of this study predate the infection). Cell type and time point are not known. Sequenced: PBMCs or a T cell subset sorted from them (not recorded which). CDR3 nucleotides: TGTGCCAGCAGCTTAGTTTCAGAGACCCAGTACTTC. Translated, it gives CASSLVSETQYF.